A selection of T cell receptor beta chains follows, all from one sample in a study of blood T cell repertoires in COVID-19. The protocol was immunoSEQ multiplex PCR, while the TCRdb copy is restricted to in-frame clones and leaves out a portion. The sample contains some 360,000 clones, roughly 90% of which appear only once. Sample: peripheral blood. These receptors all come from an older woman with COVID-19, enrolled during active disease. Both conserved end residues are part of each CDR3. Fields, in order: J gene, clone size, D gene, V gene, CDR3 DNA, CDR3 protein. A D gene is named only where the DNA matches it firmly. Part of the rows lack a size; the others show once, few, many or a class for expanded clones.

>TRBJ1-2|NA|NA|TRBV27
TGTGCCAGCAGTTTAGGCGGCCAGGGGAGCTATGGCTACACCTTC
CASSLGGQGSYGYTF
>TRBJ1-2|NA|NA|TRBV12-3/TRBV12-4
TGTGCCAGCAGCCTAAGTCCGGGCTATGGCTACACCTTC
CASSLSPGYGYTF
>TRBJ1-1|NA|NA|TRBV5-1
TGCGCCAGCAGCTTTTCCCCAGATCGAGGGAACACTGAAGCTTTCTTT
CASSFSPDRGNTEAFF
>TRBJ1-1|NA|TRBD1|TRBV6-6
TGTGCCAGCAGTTACGATCCCGGGACAGTGAACACTGAAGCTTTCTTT
CASSYDPGTVNTEAFF
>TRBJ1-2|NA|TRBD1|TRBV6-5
TGTGCCAGCAGTTACCTGGACAGGCGCTACTATGGCTACACCTTC
CASSYLDRRYYGYTF
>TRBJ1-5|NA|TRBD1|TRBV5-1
TGCGCCAGCAGCTTGGAAACAGGGGGTCAGCCCCAGCATTTT
CASSLETGGQPQHF
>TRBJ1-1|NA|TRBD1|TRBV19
TGTGCCAGTAGTGTGACAGGGGTAGGGGTTGAAGCTTTCTTT
CASSVTGVGVEAFF
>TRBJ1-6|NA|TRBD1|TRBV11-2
TGTGCCAGCAGCCCGCGGACAGGGAATTCACCCCTCCACTTT
CASSPRTGNSPLHF
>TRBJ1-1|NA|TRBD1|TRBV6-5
TGTGCCAGCACCTCCCCGGGACAGGTGAACTTCGAAGCTTTCTTT
CASTSPGQVNFEAFF
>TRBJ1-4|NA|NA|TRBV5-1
TGCGCCAGCAGCTCCTGGACTGGACTGGCTGATGAAAAACTGTTTTTT
CASSSWTGLADEKLFF
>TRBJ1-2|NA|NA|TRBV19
TGTGCCAGTAGTGCTCAAACAGAGAGCGGCTATGGCTACACCTTC
CASSAQTESGYGYTF
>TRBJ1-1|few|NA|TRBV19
TGTGCCAGTAGTAGACAACGAAGCTCCACTGAAGCTTTCTTT
CASSRQRSSTEAFF
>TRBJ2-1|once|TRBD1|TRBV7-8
TGTGCCAGCAGTGGGGGGACAGGGCGCACAAATGAGCAGTTCTTC
CASSGGTGRTNEQFF
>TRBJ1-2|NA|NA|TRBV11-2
TGTGCCAGCAGCTTAAAGGGAGCGGGGATTTATGGCTACACCTTC
CASSLKGAGIYGYTF
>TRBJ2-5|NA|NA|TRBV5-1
TGCGCCAGCAGCCTAGGACAGCAAGAGACCCAGTACTTC
CASSLGQQETQYF
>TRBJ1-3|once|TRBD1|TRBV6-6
TGTGCCAGCAGTTACGACAGGGGGGACACCATATATTTT
CASSYDRGDTIYF
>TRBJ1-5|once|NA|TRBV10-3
TGTGCCATCAGTGAAGAGGTGGGGGGTCAGCCCCAGCATTTT
CAISEEVGGQPQHF
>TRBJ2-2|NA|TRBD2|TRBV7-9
TGTGCCAGCAGCCCTCGACTAGCGGGGGGACGGAACACCGGGGAGCTGTTTTTT
CASSPRLAGGRNTGELFF
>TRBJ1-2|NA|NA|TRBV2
TGTGCCAGCAGTGATCGGGGGGCGGAATATGGCTACACCTTC
CASSDRGAEYGYTF
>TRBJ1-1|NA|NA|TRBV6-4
TGTGCCAGCCGCTTTGACAGTGACACTGAAGCTTTCTTT
CASRFDSDTEAFF
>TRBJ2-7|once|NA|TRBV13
TGTGCCAGCAGCAGGACGGGACTGAACTACGAGCAGTACTTC
CASSRTGLNYEQYF
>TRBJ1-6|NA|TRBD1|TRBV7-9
TGTGCCAGCAGCTTAGGAGATCCGGACAGGGGCTCACCCCTCCACTTT
CASSLGDPDRGSPLHF
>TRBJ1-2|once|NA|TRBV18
TGTGCCAGCTCACCACTTTCGGGGGACGGTGGCTACACCTTC
CASSPLSGDGGYTF
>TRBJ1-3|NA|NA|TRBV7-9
TGTGCCAGCAGCTTAATTGGCCAGGGAGGCGGAAACACCATATATTTT
CASSLIGQGGGNTIYF
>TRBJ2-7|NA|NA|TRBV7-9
TGTGCCAGCAGCTTCCTTTCCGGTAGCTCCTACGAGCAGTACTTC
CASSFLSGSSYEQYF
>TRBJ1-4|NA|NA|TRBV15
TGTGCCACCAGCAGAGACCGAGGAGCCTCTAATGAAAAACTGTTTTTT
CATSRDRGASNEKLFF
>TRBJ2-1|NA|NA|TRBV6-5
TGTGCCACCAAAGCAGGGTCGCATGAGCAGTTCTTC
CATKAGSHEQFF
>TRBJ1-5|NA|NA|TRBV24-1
TGTGCCACCAGTAGGGGAGGAAACAATCAGCCCCAGCATTTT
CATSRGGNNQPQHF
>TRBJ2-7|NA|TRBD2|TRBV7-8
TGTGCCAGCAGCGATCCGGCTAGCGGCTACTACGAGCAGTACTTC
CASSDPASGYYEQYF
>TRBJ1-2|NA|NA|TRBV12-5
TGTGCTAGTGGCCGCTCAGGGGTCTATGGCTACACCTTC
CASGRSGVYGYTF
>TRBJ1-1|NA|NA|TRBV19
TGTGCCAGTAGCCGGGGAATTCACACTGAAGCTTTCTTT
CASSRGIHTEAFF
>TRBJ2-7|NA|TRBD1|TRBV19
TGTGCCAGTAGTTTACATGTCCCGGGACAGGGGGCGCGGCCCGAGCAGTACTTC
CASSLHVPGQGARPEQYF
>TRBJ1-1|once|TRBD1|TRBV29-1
TGCAGCGTTGAAGACCACACCGGGACAGGGGGACGATTT
CSVEDHTGTGGRF
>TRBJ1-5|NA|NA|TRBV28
TGTGCCAGCACTATGGGCCAGAGTCAGCCCCAGCATTTT
CASTMGQSQPQHF
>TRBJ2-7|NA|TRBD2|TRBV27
TGTGCCAGCAGTTTCGGCATTTCTGCGGGAGCCTACGAGCAGTACTTC
CASSFGISAGAYEQYF
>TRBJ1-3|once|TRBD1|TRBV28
TGTGCCAGCACTCCTCCTACAGGGGTCTCTGGAAACACCATATATTTT
CASTPPTGVSGNTIYF
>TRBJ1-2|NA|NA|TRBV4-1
TGCGCCAGCAGCTCACGGACAGATAACTATGGCTACACCTTC
CASSSRTDNYGYTF
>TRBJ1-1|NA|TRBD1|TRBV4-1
TGCGCCAGCAGCCAGGGTACAGGGGAGGACACTGAAGCTTTCTTT
CASSQGTGEDTEAFF
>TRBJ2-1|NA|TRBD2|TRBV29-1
TGCAGCGCCGGGGACTACGCCTCTCGAAATGAGCAGTTCTTC
CSAGDYASRNEQFF
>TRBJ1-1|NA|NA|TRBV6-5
TGTGCCAGCAGTAGCCGCGGGAACCCGAACACTGAAGCTTTCTTT
CASSSRGNPNTEAFF
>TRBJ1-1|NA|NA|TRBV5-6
TGTGCCAGCAGACTCCTCCCGACAGTCAACACTGAAGCTTTCTTT
CASRLLPTVNTEAFF
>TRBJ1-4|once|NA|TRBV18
TGTGCCAGCTCAAGAGCAACTAATGAAAAACTGTTTTTT
CASSRATNEKLFF
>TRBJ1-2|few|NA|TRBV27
TGTGCCAGCAGTTTATCGGGGGCACCCTATGGCTACACCTTC
CASSLSGAPYGYTF
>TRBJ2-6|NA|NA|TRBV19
TGTGCCAGTAGTCAGGGTTTAGCTGGGGCCAACGTCCTGACTTTC
CASSQGLAGANVLTF
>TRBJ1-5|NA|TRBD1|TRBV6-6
TGTGCCAGCAGTCCCCTGGGGACAGGGCTATCGAGTCAGCCCCAGCATTTT
CASSPLGTGLSSQPQHF
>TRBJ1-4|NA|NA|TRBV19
TGTGCCAGTAGTACCGGCCGAGGAAAGAGTGAAAAACTGTTTTTT
CASSTGRGKSEKLFF
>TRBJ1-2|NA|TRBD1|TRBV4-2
TGTGCCAGCAGCCCCCCAACAGGGGTGGACGGCTACACCTTC
CASSPPTGVDGYTF
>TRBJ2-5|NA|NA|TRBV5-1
TGCGCCAGCAGCTTGGCCTGGGCAGAACAAGAGACCCAGTACTTC
CASSLAWAEQETQYF
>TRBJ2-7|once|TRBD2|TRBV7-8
TGTGCCAGCAGCTTAGGGACTAGCCGCGCCTACGAGCAGTACTTC
CASSLGTSRAYEQYF
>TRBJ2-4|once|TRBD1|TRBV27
TGTGCCAGCAGTCCTCGGACAGGGGGGTCGGCCAAAAACATTCAGTACTTC
CASSPRTGGSAKNIQYF
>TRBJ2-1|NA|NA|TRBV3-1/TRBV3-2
TGTGCCAGCAGCCGGGGGACAGAAGGGAGGAATGAGCAGTTCTTC
CASSRGTEGRNEQFF
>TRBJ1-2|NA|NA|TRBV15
TGTGCCACCAGCAGAATCGGGGACTATGGCTACACCTTC
CATSRIGDYGYTF
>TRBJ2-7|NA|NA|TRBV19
TGTGCCAGTAGTACCCCACGGGGCGAGCAGTACTTC
CASSTPRGEQYF
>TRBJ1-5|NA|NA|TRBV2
TGTGCCAGCAGTGAAGGTGGCAGGGTAAATCAGCCCCAGCATTTT
CASSEGGRVNQPQHF
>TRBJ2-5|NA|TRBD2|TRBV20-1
TGCAGTGCTAGTGTCTGGCGGGGGGACCAAGAGACCCAGTACTTC
CSASVWRGDQETQYF
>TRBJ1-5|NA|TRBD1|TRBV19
TGTGCCAGTAGGAGACTGACAGGGGGCGATCAGCCCCAGCATTTT
CASRRLTGGDQPQHF
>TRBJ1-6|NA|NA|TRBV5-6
TGTGCCAGCGAAAGGACAGACAGAGCTTCACCCCTCCACTTT
CASERTDRASPLHF
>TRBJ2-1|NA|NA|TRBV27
TGTGCCAGCAAAGTATGGCGGGGGCGCGAAAAGCAGTTCTTC
CASKVWRGREKQFF
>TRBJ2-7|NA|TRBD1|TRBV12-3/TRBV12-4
TGTGCCAGCAGTAAAGACAGGGGGCTTGAGCAGTACTTC
CASSKDRGLEQYF
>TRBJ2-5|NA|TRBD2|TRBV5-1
TGCGCCAGCAGCTGGACTAGCGGGGGGGCGGAGACCCAGTACTTC
CASSWTSGGAETQYF